Detailed here is one T cell receptor (beta chain). Its matching antigen is unknown. The sample is drawn from a study of T cell clonotyping in hematopoietic cell transplantation. Study-level findings and limits: Few recipient clonotypes overlapped donors; over 95% were de novo at given depth.

Sequenced by immunoSEQ multiplex PCR; TCRdb stores in-frame clones only, minus some. The repertoire includes tens of thousands of clones, about 95% of them detected once, and 0.85% sits in the top ten. The germline V gene encodes CDR1 SGHNT and CDR2 YENEEA. This CDR3 has 15 amino acids. V gave up 10 bases and J gave up 7 bases; unmatched junction bases: 11. This chain uses TRBV11-3 with TRBJ2-1; 12 bases are a match to TRBD1. This sequence was found in a woman aged 50 to 60 in good health. Some clones in this sample may be carry-over from other donors' samples. The specimen sequenced was peripheral blood mononuclear cells. The CDR3, as DNA: TGTGCCATCAGAGAAACGGGACAGGGGGCGAATGAGCAGTTCTTC. Translated, it gives CAIRETGQGANEQFF.